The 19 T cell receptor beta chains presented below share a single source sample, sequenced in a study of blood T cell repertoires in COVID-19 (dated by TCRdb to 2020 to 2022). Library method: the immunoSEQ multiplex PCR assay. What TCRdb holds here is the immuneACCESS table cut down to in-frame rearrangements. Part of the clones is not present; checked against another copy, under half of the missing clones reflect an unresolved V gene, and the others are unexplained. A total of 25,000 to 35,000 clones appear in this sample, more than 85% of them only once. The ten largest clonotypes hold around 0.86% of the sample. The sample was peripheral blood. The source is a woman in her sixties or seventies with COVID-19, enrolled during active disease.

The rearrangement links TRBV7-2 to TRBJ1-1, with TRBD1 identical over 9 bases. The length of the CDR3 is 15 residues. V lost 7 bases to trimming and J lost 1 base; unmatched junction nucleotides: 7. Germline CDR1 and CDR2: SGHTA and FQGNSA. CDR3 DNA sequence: TGTGCCAGCATTTTCGACAGGGGGGGGAACACTGAAGCTTTCTTT. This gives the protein CASIFDRGGNTEAFF.

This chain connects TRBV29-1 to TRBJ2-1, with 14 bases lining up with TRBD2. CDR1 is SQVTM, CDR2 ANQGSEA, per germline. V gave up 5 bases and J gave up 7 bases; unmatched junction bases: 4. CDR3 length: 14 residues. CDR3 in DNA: TGCAGCGTTCCCGGACTAGCGGGAGGAAATGAGCAGTTCTTC. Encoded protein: CSVPGLAGGNEQFF.

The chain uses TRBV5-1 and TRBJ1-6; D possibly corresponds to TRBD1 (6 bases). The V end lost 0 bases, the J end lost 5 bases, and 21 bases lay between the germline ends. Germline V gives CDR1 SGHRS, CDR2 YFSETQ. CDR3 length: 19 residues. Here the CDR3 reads CASSLVFSGTPDDNSPLHF. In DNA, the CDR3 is TGCGCCAGCAGCTTGGTATTTAGCGGGACACCAGACGATAATTCACCCCTCCACTTT.

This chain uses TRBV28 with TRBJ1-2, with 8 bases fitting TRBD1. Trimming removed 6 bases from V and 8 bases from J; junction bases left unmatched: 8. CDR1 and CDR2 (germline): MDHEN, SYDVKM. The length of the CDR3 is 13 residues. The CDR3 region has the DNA TGTGCCAGCAGAATTCCAGGGGGCGTCGGCTACACCTTC. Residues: CASRIPGGVGYTF.

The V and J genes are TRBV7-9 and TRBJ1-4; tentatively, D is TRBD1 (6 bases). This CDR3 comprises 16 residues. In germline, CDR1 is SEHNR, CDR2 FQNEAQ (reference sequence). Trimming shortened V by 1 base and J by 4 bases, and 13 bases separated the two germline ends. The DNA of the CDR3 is TGTGCCAGCAGCTTAGGCCGACAGGAGATTAATGAAAAACTGTTTTTT. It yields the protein CASSLGRQEINEKLFF.

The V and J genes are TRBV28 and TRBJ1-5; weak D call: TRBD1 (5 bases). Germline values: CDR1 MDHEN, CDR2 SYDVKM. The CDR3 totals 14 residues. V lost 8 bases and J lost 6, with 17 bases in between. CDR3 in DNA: TGTGCCAGCGACAGAAAGACGGTTAGTCAGCCCCAGCATTTT. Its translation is CASDRKTVSQPQHF.

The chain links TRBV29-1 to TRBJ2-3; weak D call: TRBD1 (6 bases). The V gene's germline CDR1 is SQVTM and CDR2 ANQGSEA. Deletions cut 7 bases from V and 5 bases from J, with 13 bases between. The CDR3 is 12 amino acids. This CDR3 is CSARTVGDTQYF. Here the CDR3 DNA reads TGCAGCGCCCGGACAGTTGGAGATACGCAGTATTTT.

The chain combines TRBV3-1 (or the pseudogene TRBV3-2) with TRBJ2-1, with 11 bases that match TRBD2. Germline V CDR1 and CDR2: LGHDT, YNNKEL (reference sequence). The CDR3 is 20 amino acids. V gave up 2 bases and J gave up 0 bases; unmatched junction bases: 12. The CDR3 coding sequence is TGTGCCAGCAGCCAACTAGCGGGAGGTCGACTGAGTACCTCCTACAATGAGCAGTTCTTC. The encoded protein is CASSQLAGGRLSTSYNEQFF.

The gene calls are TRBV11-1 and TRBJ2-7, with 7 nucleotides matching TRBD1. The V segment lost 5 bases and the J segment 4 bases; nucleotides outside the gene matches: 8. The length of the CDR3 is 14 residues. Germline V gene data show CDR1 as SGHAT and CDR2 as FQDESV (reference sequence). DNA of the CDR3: TGTGCCAGCAGCCCTCGGGACAGACGTTACGAGCAGTACTTC. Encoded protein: CASSPRDRRYEQYF.

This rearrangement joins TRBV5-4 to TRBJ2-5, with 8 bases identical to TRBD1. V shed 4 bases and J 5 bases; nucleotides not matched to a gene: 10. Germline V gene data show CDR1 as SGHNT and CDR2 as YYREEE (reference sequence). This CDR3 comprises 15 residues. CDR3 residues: CASSDAGGAWETQYF. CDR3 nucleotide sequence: TGTGCCAGCAGCGATGCAGGGGGCGCATGGGAGACCCAGTACTTC. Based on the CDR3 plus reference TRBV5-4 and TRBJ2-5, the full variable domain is ETGVTQSPTHLIKTRGQQVTLRCSSQSGHNTVSWYQQALGQGPQFIFQYYREEENGRGNFPPRFSGLQFPNYSSELNVNALELDDSALYLCASSDAGGAWETQYFGPGTRLLVL.

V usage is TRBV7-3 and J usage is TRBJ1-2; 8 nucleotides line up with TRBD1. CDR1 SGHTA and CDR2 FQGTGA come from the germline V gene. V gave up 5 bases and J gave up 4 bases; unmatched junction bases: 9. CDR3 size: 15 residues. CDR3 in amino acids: CASSRNPTGVYGYTF. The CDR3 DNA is TGTGCCAGCAGCCGGAACCCGACAGGGGTCTATGGCTACACCTTC.

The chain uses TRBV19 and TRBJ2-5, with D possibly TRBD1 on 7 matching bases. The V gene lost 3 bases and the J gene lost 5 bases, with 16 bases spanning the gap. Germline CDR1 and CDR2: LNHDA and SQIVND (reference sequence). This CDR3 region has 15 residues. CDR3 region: CASSMAAGGRETQYF. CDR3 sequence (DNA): TGTGCCAGTAGTATGGCAGCAGGGGGGCGGGAGACCCAGTACTTC.

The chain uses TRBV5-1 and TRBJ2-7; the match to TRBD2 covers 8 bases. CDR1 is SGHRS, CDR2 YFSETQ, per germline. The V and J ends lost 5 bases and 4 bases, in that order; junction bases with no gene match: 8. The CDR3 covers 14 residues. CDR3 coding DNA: TGCGCCAGCAGTCCAGGGACTAGTTCGTACGAGCAGTACTTC. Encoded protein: CASSPGTSSYEQYF.

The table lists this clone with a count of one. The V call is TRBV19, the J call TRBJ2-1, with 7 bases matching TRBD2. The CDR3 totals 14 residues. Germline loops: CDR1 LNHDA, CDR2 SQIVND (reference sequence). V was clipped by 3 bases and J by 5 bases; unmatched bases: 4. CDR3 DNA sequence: TGTGCCAGTAGTATTATTGGGACTAACAATGAGCAGTTCTTC. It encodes CASSIIGTNNEQFF. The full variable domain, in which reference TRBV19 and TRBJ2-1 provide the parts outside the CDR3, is DGGITQSPKYLFRKEGQNVTLSCEQNLNHDAMYWYRQDPGQGLRLIYYSQIVNDFQKGDIAEGYSVSREKKESFPLTVTSAQKNPTAFYLCASSIIGTNNEQFFGPGTRLTVL.

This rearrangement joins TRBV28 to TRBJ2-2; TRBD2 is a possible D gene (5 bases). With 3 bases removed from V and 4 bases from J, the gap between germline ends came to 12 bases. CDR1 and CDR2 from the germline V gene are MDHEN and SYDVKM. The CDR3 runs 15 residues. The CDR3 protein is CASSFEGAPTGELFF. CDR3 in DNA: TGTGCCAGCAGTTTCGAGGGAGCACCCACCGGGGAGCTGTTTTTT.

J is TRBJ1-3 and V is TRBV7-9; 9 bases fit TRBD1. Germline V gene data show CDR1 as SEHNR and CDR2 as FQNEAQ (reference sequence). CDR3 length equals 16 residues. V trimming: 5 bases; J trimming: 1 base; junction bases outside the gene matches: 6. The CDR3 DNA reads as TGTGCCAGCAGCCAGAGACAGGGGGTTTCTGGAAACACCATATATTTT. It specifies CASSQRQGVSGNTIYF.

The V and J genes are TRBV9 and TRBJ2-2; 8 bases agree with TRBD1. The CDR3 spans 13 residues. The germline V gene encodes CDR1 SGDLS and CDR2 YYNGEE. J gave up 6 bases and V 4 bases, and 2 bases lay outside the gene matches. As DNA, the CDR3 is TGTGCCAGCAGCTCAGGGGGCGCCGGGGAGCTGTTTTTT. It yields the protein CASSSGGAGELFF.

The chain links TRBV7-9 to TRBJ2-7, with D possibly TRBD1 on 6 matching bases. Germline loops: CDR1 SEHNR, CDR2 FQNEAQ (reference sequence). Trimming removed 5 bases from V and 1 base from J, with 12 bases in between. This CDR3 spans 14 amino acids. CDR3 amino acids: CASSQRTASYEQYF. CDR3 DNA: TGTGCCAGCAGCCAAAGGACAGCTTCCTACGAGCAGTACTTC.

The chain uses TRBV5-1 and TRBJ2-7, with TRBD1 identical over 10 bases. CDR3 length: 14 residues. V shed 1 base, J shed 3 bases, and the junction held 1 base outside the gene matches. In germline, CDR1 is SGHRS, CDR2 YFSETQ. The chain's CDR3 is CASSLRTGGYEQYF. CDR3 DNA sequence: TGCGCCAGCAGCTTGCGGACAGGGGGCTACGAGCAGTACTTC.